This T cell receptor beta chain was obtained from a study of blood T cell repertoires in COVID-19. The overall study: COVID-19 samples from acute and convalescent phases originated in the United States, Italy and Spain. PBMCs, B-cell-depleted T cells, or T cells were the source of the cDNA or gDNA that made up the material.

Per the original methods: From reference gene primer amplification, estimates of nucleated cell counts were derived. Data came from immunoSEQ multiplex PCR; TCRdb stores just in-frame clones and leaves some out. V and J calls plus clone size are reproduced from that table; the DNA served to infer D and trimming. Here the sample spans approximately 160,000 clones, under 95% being singletons. Trimming removed 7 bases from V and 2 bases from J, with 6 bases in between. This CDR3 has 11 residues. Germline values: CDR1 SGHNT, CDR2 YYREEE (reference sequence). The sequence was obtained from a man in his 60s with active or convalescent COVID-19. The sequenced sample consisted of peripheral blood. The V and J genes are TRBV5-4 and TRBJ1-1; D is ambiguous. CDR3 DNA: TGTGCCAGCGAAACTAACACTGAAGCTTTCTTT. Protein product: CASETNTEAFF.